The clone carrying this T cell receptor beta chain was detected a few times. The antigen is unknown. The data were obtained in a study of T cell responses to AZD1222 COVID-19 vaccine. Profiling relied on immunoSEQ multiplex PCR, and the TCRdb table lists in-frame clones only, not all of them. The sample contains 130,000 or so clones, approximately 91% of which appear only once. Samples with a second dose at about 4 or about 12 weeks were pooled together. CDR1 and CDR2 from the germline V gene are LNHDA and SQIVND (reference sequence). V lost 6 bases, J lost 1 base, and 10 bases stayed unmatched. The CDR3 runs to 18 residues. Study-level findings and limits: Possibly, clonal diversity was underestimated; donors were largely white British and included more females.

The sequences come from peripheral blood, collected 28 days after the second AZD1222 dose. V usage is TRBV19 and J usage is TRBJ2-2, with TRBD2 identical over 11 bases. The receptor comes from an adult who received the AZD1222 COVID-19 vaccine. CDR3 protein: CASRLGTSGPKNTGELFF. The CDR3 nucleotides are TGTGCCAGTAGATTGGGGACTAGCGGTCCGAAGAACACCGGGGAGCTGTTTTTT.